This T cell receptor (beta chain) appears in the sequencing data of a study of TIL therapy for anti-PD-1-resistant metastatic lung cancer. Indicated time point: pre-treatment sample, taken before nivolumab and TIL therapy. Remarks on this clone: The same CDR3 also results from other DNA sequences found in this sample.

The germline V gene has CDR1 MNHNS and CDR2 SASEGT. The V end was cut by 2 bases, the J end by 1 base, with 15 bases between. The CDR3 loop spans 17 amino acids. Sequencing used immunoSEQ v3. The method was immunoSEQ multiplex PCR; TCRdb's version includes in-frame clones alone and lacks a portion of them. The sample has just over 45,000 clones, 79% seen once; the top ten hold about 15%. The chain combines TRBV6-1 with TRBJ1-5; D call uncertain. This receptor was taken from a man in his 70s with non-small cell lung cancer. The material sequenced was blood, taken at baseline. This CDR3 is CASSEPGGLPSNQPQHF. CDR3 DNA: TGTGCCAGCAGTGAACCAGGAGGGCTTCCAAGCAATCAGCCCCAGCATTTT.